The sequence of this T cell receptor (beta chain) was determined in a study of cytomegalovirus exposure and HLA in healthy donors. Overall study results and limits: A later analysis found that most CMV-associated TCR beta chains appeared HLA-restricted. The study found most TCR sequences rare, yet found some public TCRs in many donors. Indistinguishable V segments, including TRBV6-2 and TRBV6-3, were excluded.

A multiplex PCR was run with 60 Vbeta primers and 13 Jbeta primers. The protocol was immunoSEQ multiplex PCR, while the TCRdb copy is restricted to in-frame clones and leaves out a portion. The sample records under 200,000 clones, around 68% being singletons. Whereas donors were nominally healthy upon sampling, unrecorded immune exposures were probable. Turning to this clone: The antigen remains unidentified. This CDR3 is missing its conserved last phenylalanine or tryptophan, likely due to a read error. Because the CDR3's place on the DNA is in doubt, the DNA is left out and the CDR3 is given as listed by TCRdb.

The CDR3 length equals 10 residues, ends included. Germline CDR1 is SGHDT and CDR2 is YYEEEE. Sequenced sample: PBMCs. The rearrangement links TRBV5-6 to TRBJ1-2; TRBD1, as called in the table, went unchecked against the DNA. The source of this sequence is a man in his forties or fifties in good health and CMV-seronegative. The CDR3 here is CASSFELQIS.